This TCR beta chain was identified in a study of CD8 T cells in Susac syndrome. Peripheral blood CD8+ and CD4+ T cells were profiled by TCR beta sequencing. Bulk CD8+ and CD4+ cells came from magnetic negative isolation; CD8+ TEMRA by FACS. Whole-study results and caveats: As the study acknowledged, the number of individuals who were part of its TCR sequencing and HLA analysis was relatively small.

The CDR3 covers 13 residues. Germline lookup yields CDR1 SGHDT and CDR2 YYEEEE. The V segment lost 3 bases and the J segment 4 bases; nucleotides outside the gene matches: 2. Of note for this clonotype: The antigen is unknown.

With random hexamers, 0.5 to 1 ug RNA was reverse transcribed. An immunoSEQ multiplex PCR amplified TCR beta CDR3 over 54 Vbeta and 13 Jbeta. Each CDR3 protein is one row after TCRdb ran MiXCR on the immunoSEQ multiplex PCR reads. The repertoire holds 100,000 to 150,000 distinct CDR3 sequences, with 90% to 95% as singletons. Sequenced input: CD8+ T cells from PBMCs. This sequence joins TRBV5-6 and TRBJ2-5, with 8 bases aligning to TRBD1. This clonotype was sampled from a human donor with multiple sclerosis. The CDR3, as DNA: TGTGCCAGCAGCTCGACAGGGGTAGAGACCCAGTACTTC. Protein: CASSSTGVETQYF. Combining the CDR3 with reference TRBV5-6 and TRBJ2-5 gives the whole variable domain DAGVTQSPTHLIKTRGQQVTLRCSPKSGHDTVSWYQQALGQGPQFIFQYYEEEERQRGNFPDRFSGHQFPNYSSELNVNALLLGDSALYLCASSSTGVETQYFGPGTRLLVL.